This T cell receptor (beta chain) was captured by sequencing in a study of T cell repertoires in ileal Crohn's disease. Across the whole study: Over 30% were active smokers at surgery; median disease duration was roughly 7.9 years. All patients had surgery for stricturing (around 60%) or penetrating (around 40%) disease. Whole-study findings and limits: The median delay to postoperative endoscopy was approximately 6.4 months. Active smokers at surgery had more clonal expansions than non-smokers.

Details on this clone: The antigen is undetermined.

Time point defined: neoterminal ileum biopsy at postoperative endoscopy, about 6 months after surgery. Trimming cost V 7 bases and J 2 bases, with 24 bases left between them. Germline V gene lookup returns CDR1 SQVTM and CDR2 ANQGSEA. This CDR3 is 17 amino acids long. Libraries were prepared by immunoSEQ multiplex PCR; TCRdb keeps only in-frame clonotypes and omits some of them. The table has about 62,000 clones, about 89% seen once. Sequencing was performed on ileal tissue. The sequence derives from an adult with Crohn's disease. The rearrangement links TRBV29-1 to TRBJ1-3, with no clear D. The chain's CDR3 is CSALSVLPSTAGNTIYF. The CDR3 DNA reads TGCAGCGCCCTATCGGTGTTGCCCTCGACTGCTGGAAACACCATATATTTT.